This entry concerns a single T cell receptor beta chain. The data are from a study of blood T cell repertoires in COVID-19. Whole-study context: Whether acute or convalescent, the COVID-19 samples came from the United States, Italy and Spain. In each case, the material was cDNA or gDNA derived from T cells, B-cell-depleted T cells, or PBMCs.

This study enrolled people aged 18 to 89 from around 25 US geographic areas. Membership in each cohort depended on participant-reported clinical history. Assay: immunoSEQ multiplex PCR; the TCRdb copy retains only in-frame clones and omits some. The repertoire holds fewer than 350,000 clones, with approximately 90% as singletons. Source material: PBMCs or T cells enriched from blood (not recorded which). This sequence originates from a woman aged 40 to 50 with acute COVID-19.

CDR3 amino acids: CASRQLLAGVRETQYF. CDR3 coding DNA: TGTGCCAGCAGGCAACTACTAGCGGGAGTTCGAGAGACCCAGTACTTC. V and J are TRBV27 and TRBJ2-5; TRBD2 matches 11 bases. CDR1 and CDR2 from the germline V gene are MNHEY and SMNVEV (reference sequence). V shed 6 bases, J shed 4 bases, and the junction held 10 bases outside the gene matches. The CDR3 has 16 residues.